The entry below gives a single T cell receptor (beta chain) sequence along with its context. Its target is unknown. V dropped 1 base and J dropped 2 bases, with 15 bases sitting between them. The CDR3 spans 17 residues. Germline CDR1 is SGHVS and CDR2 is FQNEAQ. The sorted regulatory T cells were CD4+, CD25-high and CD127-low, with genomic DNA sequenced. The sample belongs to a study of regulatory and conventional T cells in RAG deficiency. The protocol was immunoSEQ multiplex PCR, while the TCRdb copy is restricted to in-frame clones and leaves out a portion. The sample yields around 29,000 clones, 75% to 95% seen once. Points from the study as a whole: Control T-cell subsets had markedly higher Shannon entropy and lower Simpson indices than RAG-deficient patients. Other subsets showed roughly 10-fold reductions, but Treg unique TCR beta sequences fell roughly 97-fold in these patients. Shorter CDR3s in all patient subsets; >75% Treg-Tconv overlap in Omenn.

This sample also belongs to another study, concerning regulatory T cells. That paper states: Amplification used 52 TRBV primers and 13 TRBJ primers.

This clonotype was obtained from a human donor in good health. The sequenced sample was Tregs sorted from blood. The chain uses TRBV7-8 and TRBJ1-3; weak D call: TRBD1 (6 bases). The CDR3 region is CASSLVFRQGPGNTIYF. CDR3 sequence (DNA): TGTGCCAGCAGCTTAGTTTTTAGGCAGGGGCCTGGAAACACCATATATTTT.